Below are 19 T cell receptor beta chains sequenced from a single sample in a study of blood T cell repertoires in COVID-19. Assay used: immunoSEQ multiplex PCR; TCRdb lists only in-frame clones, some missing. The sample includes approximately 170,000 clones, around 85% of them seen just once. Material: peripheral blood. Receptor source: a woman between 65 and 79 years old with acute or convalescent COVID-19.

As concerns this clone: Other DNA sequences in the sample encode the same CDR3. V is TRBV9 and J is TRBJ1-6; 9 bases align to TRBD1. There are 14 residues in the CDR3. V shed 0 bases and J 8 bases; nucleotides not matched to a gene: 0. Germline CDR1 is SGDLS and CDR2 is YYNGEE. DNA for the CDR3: TGTGCCAGCAGCGTAGGACAGGGGGATTCACCCCTCCACTTT. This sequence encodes CASSVGQGDSPLHF. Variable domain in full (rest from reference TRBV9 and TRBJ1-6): DSGVTQTPKHLITATGQRVTLRCSPRSGDLSVYWYQQSLDQGLQFLIQYYNGEERAKGNILERFSAQQFPDLHSELNLSSLELGDSALYFCASSVGQGDSPLHFGNGTRLTVT.

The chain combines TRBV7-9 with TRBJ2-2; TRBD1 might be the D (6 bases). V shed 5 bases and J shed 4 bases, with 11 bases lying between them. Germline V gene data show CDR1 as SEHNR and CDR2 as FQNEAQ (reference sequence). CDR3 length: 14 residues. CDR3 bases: TGTGCCAGCAGCAAGGACAGCCGCACCGGGGAGCTGTTTTTT. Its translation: CASSKDSRTGELFF.

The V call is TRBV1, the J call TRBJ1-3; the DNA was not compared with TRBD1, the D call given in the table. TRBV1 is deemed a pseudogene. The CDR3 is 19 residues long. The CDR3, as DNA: TGCACCAGCAGCCAACGGGACAGGCGACGCGGGTTCTCTGGAAACACCATATATTTT. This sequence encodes CTSSQRDRRRGFSGNTIYF.

In DNA form, the CDR3 reads TGTGCCACCAGCCGCTCGCAGTGGCTCAATGAGCAGTTCTTC. Translated: CATSRSQWLNEQFF. The chain employs TRBV15 and TRBJ2-1; D is uncertain. Trimming took off 5 bases at V and 6 bases at J, with 14 bases between the two ends. The CDR3 runs to 14 residues. Per germline, CDR1 LNHNV and CDR2 YYDKDF (reference sequence).

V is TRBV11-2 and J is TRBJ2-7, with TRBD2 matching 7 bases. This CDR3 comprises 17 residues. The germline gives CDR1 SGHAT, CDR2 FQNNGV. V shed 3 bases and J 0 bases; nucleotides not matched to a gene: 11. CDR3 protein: CASSFISIAGLSYEQYF. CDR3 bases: TGTGCCAGCAGCTTTATCTCCATAGCGGGCCTCTCCTACGAGCAGTACTTC.

CDR3: CAISDSVGQGTNNYGYTF. The CDR3 nucleotides read TGTGCCATCAGTGATAGTGTGGGACAGGGGACTAATAACTATGGCTACACCTTC. The chain recombines TRBV10-3 with TRBJ1-2; 10 bases are a match to TRBD1. The CDR3 extends over 18 amino acids. Trimming at V came to 3 bases and at J to 1 base, leaving 11 bases not matched to a gene. Germline CDR1 ENHRY, CDR2 SYGVKD.

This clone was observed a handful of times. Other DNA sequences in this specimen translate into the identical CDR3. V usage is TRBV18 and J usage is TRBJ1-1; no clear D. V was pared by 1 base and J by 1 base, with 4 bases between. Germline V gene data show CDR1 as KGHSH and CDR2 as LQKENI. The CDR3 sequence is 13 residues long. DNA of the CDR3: TGTGCCAGCTCACCACAGAGGAACACTGAAGCTTTCTTT. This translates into CASSPQRNTEAFF.

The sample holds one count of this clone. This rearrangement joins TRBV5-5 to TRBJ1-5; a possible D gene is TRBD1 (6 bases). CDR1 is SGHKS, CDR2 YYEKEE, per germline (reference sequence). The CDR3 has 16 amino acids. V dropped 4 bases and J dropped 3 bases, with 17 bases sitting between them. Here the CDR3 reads CASSPTTGRDNQPQHF. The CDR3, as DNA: TGTGCCAGCAGCCCGACTACAGGGAGAGACAATCAGCCCCAGCATTTT.

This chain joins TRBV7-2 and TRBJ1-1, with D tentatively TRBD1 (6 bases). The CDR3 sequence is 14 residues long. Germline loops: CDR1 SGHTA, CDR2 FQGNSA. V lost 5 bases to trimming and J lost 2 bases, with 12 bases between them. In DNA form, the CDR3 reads TGTGCCAGCAGCCCCCCGGACAGAAACACTGAAGCTTTCTTT. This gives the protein CASSPPDRNTEAFF.

The CDR3 sequence is CASSQDQQGAREQFF. The CDR3 DNA reads TGCGCCAGCAGCCAAGATCAACAGGGGGCGAGGGAGCAGTTCTTC. This rearrangement joins TRBV4-3 to TRBJ2-1; TRBD1 matches at 9 bases. With 0 bases clipped from V and 10 bases from J, the junction kept 7 bases outside the gene matches. The CDR3 has 15 residues. Per germline, CDR1 LGHNA and CDR2 YSLEER.

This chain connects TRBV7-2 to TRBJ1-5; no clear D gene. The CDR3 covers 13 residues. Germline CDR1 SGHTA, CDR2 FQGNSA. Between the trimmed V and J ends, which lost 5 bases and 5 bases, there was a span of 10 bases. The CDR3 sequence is CASSQFTDQPQHF. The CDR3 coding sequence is TGTGCCAGCAGCCAATTCACGGATCAGCCCCAGCATTTT.

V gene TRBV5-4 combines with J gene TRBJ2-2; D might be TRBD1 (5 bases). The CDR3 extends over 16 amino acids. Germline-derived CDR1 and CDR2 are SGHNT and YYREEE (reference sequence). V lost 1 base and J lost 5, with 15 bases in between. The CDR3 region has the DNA TGTGCCAGCAGCTTGCCAGGGTTCTTGTCTACCGGGGAGCTGTTTTTT. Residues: CASSLPGFLSTGELFF. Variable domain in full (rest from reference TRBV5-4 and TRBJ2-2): ETGVTQSPTHLIKTRGQQVTLRCSSQSGHNTVSWYQQALGQGPQFIFQYYREEENGRGNFPPRFSGLQFPNYSSELNVNALELDDSALYLCASSLPGFLSTGELFFGEGSRLTVL.

CDR3 protein: CASSLRQGPGSYNEQFF. The CDR3 bases are TGTGCCAGTAGTCTCCGACAGGGGCCGGGCTCCTACAATGAGCAGTTCTTC. This chain links TRBV19 with TRBJ2-1, with TRBD1 matching over 8 bases. Germline V gene sequence: CDR1 LNHDA, CDR2 SQIVND (reference sequence). CDR3 length: 17 residues. V was pared by 5 bases and J by 0 bases, with 9 bases of the junction left unmatched.

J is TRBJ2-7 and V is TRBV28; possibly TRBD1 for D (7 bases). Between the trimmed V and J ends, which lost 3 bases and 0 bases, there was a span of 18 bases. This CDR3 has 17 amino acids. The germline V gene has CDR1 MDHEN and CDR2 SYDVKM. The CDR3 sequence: CASSFLMGRGASYEQYF. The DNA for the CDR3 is TGTGCCAGCAGTTTTTTGATGGGCAGGGGGGCCTCCTACGAGCAGTACTTC.

CDR3 residues: CATSDAGRYEQYF. The CDR3 coding sequence is TGTGCCACCAGTGATGCAGGGAGGTACGAGCAGTACTTC. The rearrangement joins TRBV24-1 to TRBJ2-7; D may be TRBD2 (6 bases). CDR3 length equals 13 residues. The germline V and J ends were trimmed by 3 bases and 4 bases, with 9 bases remaining between them. The V gene's germline CDR1 is KGHDR and CDR2 SFDVKD.

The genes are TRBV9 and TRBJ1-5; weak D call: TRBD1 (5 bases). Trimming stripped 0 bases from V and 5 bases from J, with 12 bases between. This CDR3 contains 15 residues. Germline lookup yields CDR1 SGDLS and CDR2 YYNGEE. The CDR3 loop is CASSVAAGPDQPQHF. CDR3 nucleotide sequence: TGTGCCAGCAGCGTAGCTGCAGGGCCTGATCAGCCCCAGCATTTT. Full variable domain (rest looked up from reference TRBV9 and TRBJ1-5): DSGVTQTPKHLITATGQRVTLRCSPRSGDLSVYWYQQSLDQGLQFLIQYYNGEERAKGNILERFSAQQFPDLHSELNLSSLELGDSALYFCASSVAAGPDQPQHFGDGTRLSIL.

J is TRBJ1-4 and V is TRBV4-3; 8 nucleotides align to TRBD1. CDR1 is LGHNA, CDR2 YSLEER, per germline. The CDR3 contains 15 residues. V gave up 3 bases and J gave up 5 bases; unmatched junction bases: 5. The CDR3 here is CASSQARDRNEKLFF. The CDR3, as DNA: TGCGCCAGCAGCCAGGCCCGGGACAGGAATGAAAAACTGTTTTTT.

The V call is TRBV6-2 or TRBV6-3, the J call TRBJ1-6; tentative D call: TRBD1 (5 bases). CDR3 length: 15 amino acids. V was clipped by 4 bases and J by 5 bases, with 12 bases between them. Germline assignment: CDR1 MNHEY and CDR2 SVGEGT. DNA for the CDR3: TGTGCCAGCAGTTCCCGCCGGGGGGATAATTCACCCCTCCACTTT. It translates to CASSSRRGDNSPLHF.

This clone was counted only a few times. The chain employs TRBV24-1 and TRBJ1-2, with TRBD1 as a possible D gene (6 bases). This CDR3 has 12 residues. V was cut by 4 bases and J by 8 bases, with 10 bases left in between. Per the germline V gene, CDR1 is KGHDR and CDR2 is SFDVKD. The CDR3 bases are TGTGCCACCAGTGAGGGGGCTGAAGGCTACACCTTC. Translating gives CATSEGAEGYTF.